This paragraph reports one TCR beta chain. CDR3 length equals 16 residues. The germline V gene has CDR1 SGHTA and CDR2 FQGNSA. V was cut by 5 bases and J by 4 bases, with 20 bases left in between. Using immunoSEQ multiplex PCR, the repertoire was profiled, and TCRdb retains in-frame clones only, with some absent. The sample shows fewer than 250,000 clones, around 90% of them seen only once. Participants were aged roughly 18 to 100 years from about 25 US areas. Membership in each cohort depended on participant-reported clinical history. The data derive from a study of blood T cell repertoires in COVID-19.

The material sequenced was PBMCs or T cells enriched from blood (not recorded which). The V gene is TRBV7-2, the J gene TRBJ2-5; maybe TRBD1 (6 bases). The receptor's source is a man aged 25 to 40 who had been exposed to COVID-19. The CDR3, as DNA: TGTGCCAGCAGCCCCCCACTGGGGGCTCCCGGAGAGACCCAGTACTTC. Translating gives CASSPPLGAPGETQYF. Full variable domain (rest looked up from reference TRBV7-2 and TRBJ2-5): GAGVSQSPSNKVTEKGKDVELRCDPISGHTALYWYRQSLGQGLEFLIYFQGNSAPDKSGLPSDRFSAERTGGSVSTLTIQRTQQEDSAVYLCASSPPLGAPGETQYFGPGTRLLVL.